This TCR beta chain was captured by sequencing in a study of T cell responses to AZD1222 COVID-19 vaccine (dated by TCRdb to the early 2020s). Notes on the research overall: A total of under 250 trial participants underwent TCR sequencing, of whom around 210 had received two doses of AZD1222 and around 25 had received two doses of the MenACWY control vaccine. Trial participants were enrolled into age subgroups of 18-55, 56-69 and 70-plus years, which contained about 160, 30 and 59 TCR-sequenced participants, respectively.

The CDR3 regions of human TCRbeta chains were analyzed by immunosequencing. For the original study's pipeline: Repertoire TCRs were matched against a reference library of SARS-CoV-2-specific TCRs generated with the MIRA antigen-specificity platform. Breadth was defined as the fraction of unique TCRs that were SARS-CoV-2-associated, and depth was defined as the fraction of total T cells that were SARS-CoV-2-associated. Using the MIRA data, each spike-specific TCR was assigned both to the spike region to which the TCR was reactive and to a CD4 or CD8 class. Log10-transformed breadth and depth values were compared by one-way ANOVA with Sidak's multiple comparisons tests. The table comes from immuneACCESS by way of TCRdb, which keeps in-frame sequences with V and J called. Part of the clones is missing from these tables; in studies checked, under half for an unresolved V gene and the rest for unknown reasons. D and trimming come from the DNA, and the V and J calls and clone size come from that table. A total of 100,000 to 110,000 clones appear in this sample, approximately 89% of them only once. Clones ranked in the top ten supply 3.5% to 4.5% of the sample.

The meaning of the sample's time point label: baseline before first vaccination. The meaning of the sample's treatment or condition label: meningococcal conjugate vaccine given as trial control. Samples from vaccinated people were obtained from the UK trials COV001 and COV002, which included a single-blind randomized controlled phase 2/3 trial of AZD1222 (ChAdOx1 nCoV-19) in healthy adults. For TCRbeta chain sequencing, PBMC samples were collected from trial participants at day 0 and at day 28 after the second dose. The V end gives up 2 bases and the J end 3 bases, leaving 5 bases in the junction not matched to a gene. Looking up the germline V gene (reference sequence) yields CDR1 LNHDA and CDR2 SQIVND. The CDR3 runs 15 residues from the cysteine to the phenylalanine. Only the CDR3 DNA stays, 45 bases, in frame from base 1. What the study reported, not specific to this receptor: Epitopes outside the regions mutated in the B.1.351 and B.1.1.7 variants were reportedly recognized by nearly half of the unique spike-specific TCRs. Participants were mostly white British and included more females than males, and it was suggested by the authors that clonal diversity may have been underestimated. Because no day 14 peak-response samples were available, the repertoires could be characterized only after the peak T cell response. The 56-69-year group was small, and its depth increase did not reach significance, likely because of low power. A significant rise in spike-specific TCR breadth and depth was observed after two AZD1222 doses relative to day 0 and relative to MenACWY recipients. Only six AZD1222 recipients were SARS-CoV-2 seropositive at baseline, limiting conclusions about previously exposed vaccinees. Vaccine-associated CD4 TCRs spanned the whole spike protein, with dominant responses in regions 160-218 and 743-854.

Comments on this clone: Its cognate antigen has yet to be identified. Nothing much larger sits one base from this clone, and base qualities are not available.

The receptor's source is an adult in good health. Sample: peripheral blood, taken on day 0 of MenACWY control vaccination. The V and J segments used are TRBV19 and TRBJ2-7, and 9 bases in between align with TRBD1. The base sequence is TGTGCCAGTAGTATACAACAGGGGGCGAACTACGAGCAGTACTTC. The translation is CASSIQQGANYEQYF. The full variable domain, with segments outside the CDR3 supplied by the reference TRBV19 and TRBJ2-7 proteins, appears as DGGITQSPKYLFRKEGQNVTLSCEQNLNHDAMYWYRQDPGQGLRLIYYSQIVNDFQKGDIAEGYSVSREKKESFPLTVTSAQKNPTAFYLCASSIQQGANYEQYFGPGTRLTVT.